This TCR beta chain originates from a study of naive and memory T cell subsets. A UMI-containing oligonucleotide was joined by 3' ligation to the TCR cDNA template. Amplification of ligated cDNA took four PCR rounds with SP2 and nested alpha and beta constant primers. From the 5' RACE reads, TCRdb called clonotypes with MiXCR, one entry per CDR3 protein. The data contain 58,000 or so distinct CDR3 sequences, 6% to 8.5% of them singletons. The length of the CDR3 is 16 residues. With 7 bases removed from V and 3 bases from J, the gap between germline ends came to 20 bases. The sequence derives from a female donor in good health. This chain joins TRBV12-3 or TRBV12-4 and TRBJ2-3; tentatively, D is TRBD2 (6 bases). CDR3 sequence (DNA): TGTGCCAGCAAAACCGATCGGAGGGGTAGGACAGATACGCAGTATTTT. Its protein product is CASKTDRRGRTDTQYF.